The 17 T cell receptor beta chains below come from one sample, sequenced in a study of breast tumors, draining lymph nodes, adjacent tissues (dated by TCRdb to 2015 to 2016). The library was generated by multiplex PCR. TCRdb names Illumina HiSeq 2000 as the instrument used. The raw public reads went through TCRdb reprocessing: fastp at Q25, MiXCR clone calling, in-frame beta chains kept. Rows are combined by CDR3 protein, so each entry shows the most common genes and DNA. The sample table holds some 140,000 distinct CDR3 sequences, of which around 20% were seen once. The ten most abundant clones make up roughly 2% of the sample. Lymph node samples came from the axillary draining lymph nodes of breast cancer patients. Material for sequencing was axillary lymph node tissue. The receptors shown here come from a female donor with breast cancer. Some clones in this sample may be carry-over from other donors' samples.

This clonotype appeared many times. V usage is TRBV6-6 and J usage is TRBJ2-7; tentative D call: TRBD2 (5 bases). From germline, CDR1 is MNHNY and CDR2 SVGAGI (reference sequence). This CDR3 is built from 13 residues. Trimming took off 7 bases at V and 3 bases at J, with 13 bases between the two ends. CDR3 region: CASMDGILYEQYF. CDR3 nucleotide sequence: TGTGCCAGCATGGACGGGATCCTCTACGAGCAGTACTTC.

This clonotype is a singleton in its sample. It is likely a read error, because the conserved phenylalanine at the end of the CDR3 is missing. The CDR3 here is CASSQPGQGVGSYNEQFS. In DNA, the CDR3 is TGTGCCAGCAGTCAACCGGGACAGGGTGTCGGCTCCTACAATGAGCAGTTCTCC. V usage is TRBV6-5 and J usage is TRBJ2-1, with 9 bases that match TRBD1. After removal of 5 bases from V and 0 bases from J, the junction contained 11 bases not matched to a gene. Germline V CDR1 and CDR2: MNHEY, SVGAGI. This CDR3 spans 18 amino acids.

With regard to this clonotype: A read error is likely, as this CDR3 ends without the conserved phenylalanine or tryptophan. The DNA is left out, because the CDR3 cannot be placed on it with certainty; the CDR3 is given as TCRdb lists it. The chain recombines TRBV7-3 with TRBJ2-5; the table's D call of TRBD1 was not tested on the DNA. The CDR3 length equals 15 residues, ends included. CDR1 is SGHTA and CDR2 is FQGTGA in the germline V gene. The CDR3 sequence is CASSTSGQGGGTRYC.

This clonotype was picked up many times. This chain joins TRBV20-1 and TRBJ2-7; 10 positions match TRBD1. Germline V CDR1 and CDR2: DFQATT, SNEGSKA (reference sequence). The CDR3 spans 15 residues. The V gene end was trimmed by 5 bases and the J gene end by 4 bases; junction bases not matched to a gene: 11. The CDR3 protein is CSAARDRGWGYEQYF. CDR3 nucleotides: TGCAGTGCTGCCCGGGACAGGGGATGGGGTTACGAGCAGTACTTC.

There are many counts of this clonotype. The V call is TRBV11-3, the J call TRBJ2-7; TRBD2 matches 16 bases. Germline assignment: CDR1 SGHNT and CDR2 YENEEA. The CDR3 sequence is 18 residues long. V trimming: 1 base; J trimming: 5 bases; junction bases outside the gene matches: 8. CDR3 coding DNA: TGTGCCAGCAGCTTAGGGGGACTAGCGGGAGGGCCTCCCCACGAGCAGTACTTC. It codes for CASSLGGLAGGPPHEQYF.

A word on this clonotype: A much larger clone differs from this one at a single base, so this may be a read error. The CDR3 coding sequence is TGTGCCAGCAGGGGGGGGGCTGCGGGAGGAAAACTGTTTTTT. This gives the protein CASRGGAAGGKLFF. The chain links TRBV2 to TRBJ1-4, with D maybe TRBD1 (6 bases). This CDR3 spans 14 amino acids. V gave up 6 bases and J gave up 10 bases, with 18 bases separating them. Looked up from germline, CDR1 is SNHLY and CDR2 is FYNNEI.

This clonotype was observed at least ten times. This chain links TRBV12-3 or TRBV12-4 with TRBJ2-3; D may be TRBD2 (6 bases). The CDR3 loop spans 16 amino acids. V was shortened by 5 bases and J by 2 bases, with 17 bases between the two germline ends. The CDR3 region is CASSTSLGGNTDTQYF. The CDR3 bases are TGTGCCAGCAGTACTAGCCTGGGGGGAAACACAGATACGCAGTATTTT.

This clonotype was seen repeatedly, ten times or more. The gene calls are TRBV7-8 and TRBJ2-1; no definite D call. This CDR3 has 12 residues. Germline assignment: CDR1 SGHVS and CDR2 FQNEAQ. The V gene lost 1 base and the J gene lost 10 bases, with 8 bases spanning the gap. The CDR3 DNA reads as TGTGCCAGCAGCTTAGACAGACGCGAGCAGTTCTTC. Amino acids: CASSLDRREQFF.

In this sample, this clonotype turned up many times. This chain uses TRBV28 with TRBJ2-5; D is uncertain. This CDR3 has 12 amino acids. The germline V gene has CDR1 MDHEN and CDR2 SYDVKM. Trimming stripped 1 base from V and 5 bases from J, with 5 bases between. The CDR3 DNA is TGTGCCAGCAGTTTATACGGGGAGACCCAGTACTTC. This codes for CASSLYGETQYF.

The chain carries TRBV6-1 and TRBJ2-2; 13 nucleotides line up with TRBD2. This CDR3 contains 19 residues. The germline gives CDR1 MNHNS, CDR2 SASEGT. V was pared by 0 bases and J by 4 bases, with 8 bases of the junction left unmatched. CDR3 region: CASSEAALAGGPGTGELFF. CDR3 nucleotides: TGTGCCAGCAGTGAAGCGGCACTAGCGGGAGGGCCAGGCACCGGGGAGCTGTTTTTT.

To note about this clonotype: A clone one base away is much larger, so this may be a read error. As the CDR3 is not closed by the conserved phenylalanine or tryptophan, this likely results from a read error. The CDR3 DNA sequence: TGTGCCAGTAGTTTGGACAGGGGTATTGGCTACACCCTC. Translating it yields CASSLDRGIGYTL. J is TRBJ1-2 and V is TRBV19; 9 positions match TRBD1. The CDR3 length is 13 residues. In germline, CDR1 is LNHDA, CDR2 SQIVND (reference sequence). V trimming: 5 bases; J trimming: 7 bases; junction bases outside the gene matches: 5.

This clonotype was seen at least ten times. The chain uses TRBV13 and TRBJ1-2, with D perhaps matching TRBD1 (6 bases). CDR1 is PRHDT, CDR2 FYEKMQ, per germline (reference sequence). The CDR3 is 16 amino acids. V was trimmed by 0 bases and J by 4 bases, leaving 15 bases between them. The CDR3 sequence: CASSLGGGPRRYGYTF. For the CDR3, the DNA is TGTGCCAGCAGCTTAGGCGGGGGCCCGCGGCGCTATGGCTACACCTTC.

On this clonotype: This may arise from a read error, as a much more abundant clone is one base away. DNA of the CDR3: TGTGCCAGCGAAAGGGGGGACGCTGGCTCGCCCCTCCACTTT. Amino acids: CASERGDAGSPLHF. The chain joins TRBV25-1 to TRBJ1-6, with a possible D match to TRBD1 (6 bases). The ends were cut back, 8 bases at V and 13 bases at J, with 21 bases in the middle. CDR1 is MGHDK and CDR2 is SYGVNS in the germline V gene. The CDR3 runs 14 residues.

Ten or more counts support this clonotype. This sequence joins TRBV5-4 and TRBJ2-3; 9 nucleotides match TRBD2. V gave up 4 bases and J gave up 6 bases; unmatched junction bases: 12. This CDR3 is 16 amino acids long. Germline V gives CDR1 SGHNT, CDR2 YYREEE (reference sequence). The DNA for the CDR3 is TGTGCCAGCAGCGGACCGGGACTAGCAAGGGCGGATACGCAGTATTTT. This translates into CASSGPGLARADTQYF.

Ten or more counts support this clonotype. The chain couples TRBV5-1 to TRBJ2-7; D may be TRBD1 or TRBD2 (6 bases each). The CDR3 sequence is 16 residues long. Trimming took off 2 bases at V and 3 bases at J, with 18 bases between the two ends. CDR1 is SGHRS, CDR2 YFSETQ, per germline. CDR3 bases: TGCGCCAGCAGCTTAGGGGACCGGGGGCGAGACTACGAGCAGTACTTC. Translation gives CASSLGDRGRDYEQYF. The whole variable domain, filled in from reference TRBV5-1 and TRBJ2-7, reads KAGVTQTPRYLIKTRGQQVTLSCSPISGHRSVSWYQQTPGQGLQFLFEYFSETQRNKGNFPGRFSGRQFSNSRSEMNVSTLELGDSALYLCASSLGDRGRDYEQYFGPGTRLTVT.

This clonotype was recorded many times. The chain employs TRBV2 and TRBJ2-6; 8 nucleotides match TRBD1. V lost 6 bases to trimming and J lost 2 bases; unmatched junction nucleotides: 0. Germline V lookup: CDR1 SNHLY, CDR2 FYNNEI. This CDR3 comprises 14 residues. CDR3 residues: CASRDRAGANVLTF. CDR3 nucleotides: TGTGCCAGCAGGGACAGGGCTGGGGCCAACGTCCTGACTTTC.

As to this clonotype: A much larger clone sits a single nucleotide away, making a read error possible. The CDR3 DNA sequence: TGCGCCAGCAGCGGGACTAGCGGGAGGTACAATGAGCAGTTCTTC. Encoded protein: CASSGTSGRYNEQFF. The gene calls are TRBV5-1 and TRBJ2-1, with 15 bases that match TRBD2. Germline loops: CDR1 SGHRS, CDR2 YFSETQ. V was clipped by 4 bases and J by 4 bases; unmatched bases: 0. There are 15 residues in the CDR3.